The rows below give T cell receptor beta chains drawn from one sample of a study of radiotherapy plus CTLA-4 blockade in lung cancer. The method was immunoSEQ multiplex PCR; TCRdb's version includes in-frame clones alone and lacks a portion of them. Of around 40,000 clones in the sample, approximately 85% were seen once. The specimen was peripheral blood, collected from a patient treated with radiotherapy plus ipilimumab. Every receptor here comes from a human donor with non-small cell lung cancer who had stable disease on radiotherapy plus ipilimumab. Both conserved end residues are part of each CDR3. Each record gives: D gene, J gene, V gene, clone size, CDR3 protein, CDR3 DNA. The D gene is left open where the match is weak. Rows give clone size only sometimes, using once, few, many, or a class for an expanded clone.

TRBD1 TRBJ1-2 TRBV28 - CASSGDRAHGYTF TGTGCCAGCAGTGGGGACAGGGCCCATGGCTACACCTTC
TRBD2 TRBJ2-5 TRBV15 once CATSRGPNWGLAGGQETQYF TGTGCCACCAGCAGGGGGCCAAACTGGGGACTAGCGGGAGGACAAGAGACCCAGTACTTC
- TRBJ1-5 TRBV28 - CASRRGWGNQPQHF TGTGCCAGCAGACGGGGTTGGGGCAATCAGCCCCAGCATTTT
TRBD1 TRBJ2-5 TRBV13 - CASSLYTMSTGKETQYF TGTGCCAGCAGCTTATACACAATGTCGACAGGGAAAGAGACCCAGTACTTC
- TRBJ2-3 TRBV5-6 - CASSFIARETDTQYF TGTGCCAGCAGCTTTATAGCGAGGGAAACAGATACGCAGTATTTT
TRBD2 TRBJ2-4 TRBV28 - CASNPGLAKDIQYF TGTGCCAGCAATCCGGGACTAGCCAAAGACATTCAGTACTTC
TRBD1 TRBJ1-6 TRBV6-5 - CASSSNRGSPLHF TGTGCCAGCAGTTCAAACAGGGGCTCACCCCTCCACTTT
TRBD1 TRBJ2-7 TRBV6-8 - CASSYSADRDRLTYEQYF TGTGCCAGCAGTTACTCGGCGGATAGGGACAGGTTAACCTACGAGCAGTACTTC
- TRBJ1-2 TRBV27 - CASSPPGRNGYTF TGTGCCAGCAGTCCCCCGGGTCGGAATGGCTACACCTTC
- TRBJ2-3 TRBV7-3 - CASSATRAGLSTDTQYF TGTGCCAGCAGCGCCACCCGAGCGGGCCTTAGCACAGATACGCAGTATTTT
TRBD2 TRBJ2-3 TRBV7-2 - CASSRTSGTDTQYF TGTGCCAGCAGCCGGACTAGCGGGACAGATACGCAGTATTTT
TRBD2 TRBJ2-7 TRBV4-3 - CASSQEPSGGYEQYF TGCGCCAGCAGCCAAGAACCCAGCGGGGGGTACGAGCAGTACTTC
- TRBJ1-5 TRBV6-1 - CASSEERRFNQPQHF TGTGCCAGCAGTGAAGAACGGAGGTTCAATCAGCCCCAGCATTTT
TRBD1 TRBJ1-1 TRBV7-9 - CASAWDREKGTEAFF TGTGCCAGCGCTTGGGACAGGGAGAAGGGCACTGAAGCTTTCTTT
TRBD1 TRBJ2-1 TRBV25-1 - CASRPWGTGAGSEQFF TGTGCCAGCAGGCCTTGGGGGACAGGGGCTGGAAGTGAGCAGTTCTTC
- TRBJ2-1 TRBV6-4 - CASSDSSGPYNEQFF TGTGCCAGCAGTGACTCTAGCGGCCCCTACAATGAGCAGTTCTTC
TRBD2 TRBJ2-7 TRBV18 - CASSLGTNSYEQYF TGTGCCAGCTCACTAGGGACTAATTCCTACGAGCAGTACTTC
TRBD2 TRBJ2-2 TRBV27 once CASSSLAGGNTGELFF TGTGCCAGCAGTTCGCTAGCGGGAGGGAACACCGGGGAGCTGTTTTTT
- TRBJ2-1 TRBV15 - CATVGGRNEQFF TGTGCCACCGTCGGGGGAAGGAATGAGCAGTTCTTC
TRBD1 TRBJ2-7 TRBV18 - CASSRTGTGGTYEQYF TGTGCCAGCTCACGGACCGGGACAGGGGGGACCTACGAGCAGTACTTC
- TRBJ2-3 TRBV18 - CASSPQQASTDTQYF TGTGCCAGCTCACCCCAACAGGCTAGCACAGATACGCAGTATTTT
- TRBJ2-7 TRBV30 - CAWSREGGSSYEQYF TGTGCCTGGAGTAGGGAGGGGGGGAGCTCCTACGAGCAGTACTTC
- TRBJ1-4 TRBV9 - CASSVEGRSREKLFF TGTGCCAGCAGCGTAGAGGGGCGGTCGAGAGAAAAACTGTTTTTT
TRBD2 TRBJ2-7 TRBV2 - CASSEALAGVGEQYF TGTGCCAGCAGTGAGGCCCTAGCGGGAGTGGGTGAGCAGTACTTC
TRBD1 TRBJ2-4 TRBV19 - CASSKQGVKNIQYF TGTGCCAGTAGTAAGCAGGGGGTCAAAAACATTCAGTACTTC
TRBD1 TRBJ2-3 TRBV10-1 - CASNPGQGSTDTQYF TGCGCCAGCAACCCGGGACAGGGAAGCACAGATACGCAGTATTTT
- TRBJ1-1 TRBV19 - CASSFLPDRRNTEAFF TGTGCCAGTAGTTTCTTACCGGACAGAAGAAACACTGAAGCTTTCTTT
TRBD2 TRBJ2-3 TRBV4-1 - CASSFRWTSGTTDTQYF TGCGCCAGCAGCTTCCGCTGGACTAGCGGGACAACAGATACGCAGTATTTT
- TRBJ2-5 TRBV28 - CASSLIRETQYF TGTGCCAGCAGTTTAATTCGAGAGACCCAGTACTTC
TRBD1 TRBJ1-2 TRBV30 - CAWSVGPPGQKRYGYTF TGTGCCTGGAGTGTCGGGCCGCCGGGACAGAAGAGGTATGGCTACACCTTC
- TRBJ2-7 TRBV2 - CASSEFRGEQYF TGTGCCAGCAGTGAATTCCGGGGCGAGCAGTACTTC
TRBD2 TRBJ2-2 TRBV4-2 - CASSLEERELGGELFF TGTGCCAGCAGCCTGGAAGAGCGGGAGTTAGGCGGGGAGCTGTTTTTT
TRBD1 TRBJ1-5 TRBV5-4 - CASSAQGDQPQHF TGTGCCAGCAGCGCACAGGGGGATCAGCCCCAGCATTTT
TRBD1 TRBJ2-5 TRBV6-6 - CASSSRDRGEETQYF TGTGCCAGCAGTTCCCGGGACAGGGGGGAGGAGACCCAGTACTTC
- TRBJ1-5 TRBV28 once CASSLNQGKNQPQHF TGTGCCAGCAGTTTAAATCAGGGGAAGAATCAGCCCCAGCATTTT
- TRBJ2-2 TRBV19 - CASSQSSADGELFF TGTGCCAGTAGTCAGAGTAGCGCTGACGGGGAGCTGTTTTTT
- TRBJ2-2 TRBV9 - CASSLFTGELFF TGTGCCAGCAGCCTCTTCACCGGGGAGCTGTTTTTT
TRBD1 TRBJ2-2 TRBV28 - CASSLDSTGVTGELFF TGTGCCAGCAGTTTAGACTCGACAGGGGTCACCGGGGAGCTGTTTTTT
- TRBJ2-7 TRBV7-2 - CASSPMMSSSYEQYF TGTGCCAGCAGCCCTATGATGTCAAGCTCCTACGAGCAGTACTTC
- TRBJ1-3 TRBV15 - CATSLDRGLSSGNTIYF TGTGCCACCAGCCTAGATCGGGGTCTAAGCTCTGGAAACACCATATATTTT
TRBD2 TRBJ2-1 TRBV28 - CASTYLLAAKQFF TGTGCCAGCACTTACTTACTAGCGGCTAAGCAGTTCTTC
- TRBJ2-3 TRBV5-6 - CASSLILSTDTQYF TGTGCCAGCAGCTTGATCCTATCCACAGATACGCAGTATTTT
- TRBJ2-7 TRBV10-3 - CAISESGPGAYEQYF TGTGCCATCAGTGAGTCCGGTCCAGGGGCCTACGAGCAGTACTTC
- TRBJ2-7 TRBV18 - CASSPQQAFSYEQYF TGTGCCAGCTCACCGCAACAGGCGTTTTCCTACGAGCAGTACTTC
- TRBJ2-7 TRBV7-9 once CASRRDYVHEQYF TGTGCCAGCAGGCGAGACTACGTCCACGAGCAGTACTTC
- TRBJ2-3 TRBV6-5 - CASSYSATDTQYF TGTGCCAGCAGTTACTCCGCGACAGATACGCAGTATTTT
TRBD2 TRBJ2-6 TRBV28 - CASSFVADREDNVLTF TGTGCCAGCAGTTTTGTGGCCGACCGGGAGGACAACGTCCTGACTTTC
TRBD1 TRBJ2-7 TRBV29-1 - CSAGTGGIYEQYF TGCAGCGCCGGGACAGGGGGCATTTACGAGCAGTACTTC
TRBD2 TRBJ2-3 TRBV7-9 - CASSAGLAVTDTQYF TGTGCCAGCAGCGCGGGACTAGCGGTCACAGATACGCAGTATTTT
- TRBJ2-7 TRBV27 once CASSLSPGYEQYF TGTGCCAGCAGTTTATCACCAGGGTACGAGCAGTACTTC
TRBD2 TRBJ2-2 TRBV27 - CASSLPLAGGSTGELFF TGTGCCAGCAGTTTACCCCTAGCGGGAGGCTCCACCGGGGAGCTGTTTTTT
TRBD2 TRBJ2-7 TRBV28 few CASSLVAGSYEQYF TGTGCCAGCAGTCTAGTAGCGGGATCCTACGAGCAGTACTTC
TRBD1 TRBJ1-5 TRBV4-2 - CASSQDSRQGLQPQHF TGTGCCAGCAGCCAAGATTCGCGACAGGGTTTACAGCCCCAGCATTTT
TRBD1 TRBJ1-4 TRBV27 - CASSLRQGDRYEKLFF TGTGCCAGCAGTCTTAGACAGGGGGACCGGTATGAAAAACTGTTTTTT
- TRBJ2-7 TRBV5-5 - CASSLISESSYEQYF TGTGCCAGCAGCTTGATCAGCGAAAGCTCCTACGAGCAGTACTTC
TRBD1 TRBJ2-5 TRBV2 - CASSGSRGETQYF TGTGCCAGCAGTGGGAGCAGGGGGGAGACCCAGTACTTC
- TRBJ1-5 TRBV7-2 - CASSLAVDRNQPQHF TGTGCCAGCAGCTTAGCGGTAGACAGAAATCAGCCCCAGCATTTT
- TRBJ2-5 TRBV6-5 - CASSYGGGQKETQYF TGTGCCAGCAGTTACGGCGGGGGACAAAAAGAGACCCAGTACTTC
TRBD1 TRBJ1-2 TRBV23-1 - CASNHDRVFHANYGYTF TGCGCCAGCAACCATGACAGGGTATTTCACGCTAACTATGGCTACACCTTC